This TCR beta chain was captured by sequencing in a study of cytomegalovirus exposure and HLA in healthy donors. PCR primers comprised 60 Vbeta and 13 Jbeta primers. Here immunoSEQ multiplex PCR was the method, and the copy in TCRdb shows in-frame clones only, minus some. The data show about 92,000 clones, with around 84% seen just once and approximately 2% held by the top ten. In regard to this clone: The target antigen is unknown.

The CDR3 covers 14 residues. The J segment lost 3 bases and the V segment lost 5 bases, leaving 3 bases of the junction unmatched. Germline CDR1 is PRHDT and CDR2 is FYEKMQ (reference sequence). The study, taken as a whole, reports: A later analysis associated 15,000 to 20,000 TCR beta sequences with HLA alleles at a 0.05 false discovery rate. The records held CMV serostatus as the only immune exposure information. More clonal expansion characterized HLA-associated TCR beta chains than equally common others in a later analysis.

The sequence derives from a man between 18 and 35 years old in good health and CMV-seronegative. The genes are TRBV13 and TRBJ2-7, with 11 bases that match TRBD2. Sample: PBMCs. The CDR3 is CASSTGTSGYEQYF. CDR3 in DNA: TGTGCCAGCAGCACCGGGACTAGCGGCTACGAGCAGTACTTC.